This T cell receptor (beta chain) is drawn from a study of somatic mutations in cytotoxic T cells in rheumatoid arthritis. Assay used: immunoSEQ multiplex PCR; TCRdb lists only in-frame clones, some missing. Of 10,000 to 12,000 clones in the sample, 89% were seen once. Germline values: CDR1 SGHRS, CDR2 YFSETQ. J gave up 2 bases and V 4 bases, and 9 bases lay outside the gene matches. The CDR3 consists of 16 residues. This receptor was identified in a woman younger than 35 with rheumatoid arthritis. The rearrangement joins TRBV5-1 to TRBJ1-2; TRBD1 agrees at 9 bases. The sample taken for sequencing was CD4+ T cells sorted from blood. The CDR3 DNA reads TGCGCCAGCAGCCAGCTTTCCGGGACAGGGAACTATGGCTACACCTTC. Encoded protein: CASSQLSGTGNYGYTF.